This T cell receptor beta chain is from a study of blood T cell repertoires in COVID-19. In the study overall: Collection of acute and convalescent COVID-19 samples took place in the United States, Italy and Spain. The analysed material was cDNA or gDNA that came from T cells, B-cell-depleted T cells, or PBMCs.

CDR3 length equals 13 residues. Germline V CDR1 and CDR2: ENHRY, SYGVKD. After removal of 11 bases from V and 1 base from J, the junction contained 6 bases not matched to a gene. As originally analysed: Estimation of nucleated cell counts was performed using reference gene primer amplification. The method was immunoSEQ multiplex PCR; TCRdb's version includes in-frame clones alone and lacks a portion of them. V and J calls and clone size are copied from that table; D and trimming were computed from the DNA. The sample consists of about 190,000 clones, roughly 90% of them appearing once. Sequencing was performed on peripheral blood. The rearrangement joins TRBV10-3 to TRBJ2-5, with 8 bases fitting TRBD1. This TCR was recovered from a man in his forties or fifties with acute or convalescent COVID-19. For the CDR3, the DNA is TGTGCCTCCTCAGGGGGCCCCCAAGAGACCCAGTACTTC. Residues: CASSGGPQETQYF.